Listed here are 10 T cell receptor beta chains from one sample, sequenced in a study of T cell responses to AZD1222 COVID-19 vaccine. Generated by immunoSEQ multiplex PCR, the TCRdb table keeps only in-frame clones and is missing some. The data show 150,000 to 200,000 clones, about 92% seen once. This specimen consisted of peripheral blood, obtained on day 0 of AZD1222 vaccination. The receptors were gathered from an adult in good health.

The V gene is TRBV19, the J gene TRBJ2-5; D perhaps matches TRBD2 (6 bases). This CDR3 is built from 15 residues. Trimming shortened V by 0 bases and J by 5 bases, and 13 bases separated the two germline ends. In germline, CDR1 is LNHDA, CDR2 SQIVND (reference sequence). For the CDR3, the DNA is TGTGCCAGTAGTATAGAGGGGGGAACGAGTGAGACCCAGTACTTC. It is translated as CASSIEGGTSETQYF.

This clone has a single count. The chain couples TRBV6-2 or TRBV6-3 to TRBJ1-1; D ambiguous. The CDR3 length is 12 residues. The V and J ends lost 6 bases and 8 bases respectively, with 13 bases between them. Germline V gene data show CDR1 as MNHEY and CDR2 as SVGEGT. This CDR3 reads CASSENREEAFF. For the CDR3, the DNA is TGTGCCAGCAGCGAAAACCGGGAGGAAGCTTTCTTT.

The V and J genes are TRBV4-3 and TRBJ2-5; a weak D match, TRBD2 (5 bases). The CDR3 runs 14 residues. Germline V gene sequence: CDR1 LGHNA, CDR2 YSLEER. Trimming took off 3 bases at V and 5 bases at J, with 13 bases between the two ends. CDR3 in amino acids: CASSQTVLGETQYF. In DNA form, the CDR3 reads TGCGCCAGCAGCCAGACCGTACTAGGGGAGACCCAGTACTTC.

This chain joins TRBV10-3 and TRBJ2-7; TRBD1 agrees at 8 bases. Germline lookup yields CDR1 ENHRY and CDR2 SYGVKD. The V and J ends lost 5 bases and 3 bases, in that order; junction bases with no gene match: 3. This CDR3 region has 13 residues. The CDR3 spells CAISPTGVYEQYF. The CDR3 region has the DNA TGTGCCATCAGTCCGACAGGGGTCTACGAGCAGTACTTC.

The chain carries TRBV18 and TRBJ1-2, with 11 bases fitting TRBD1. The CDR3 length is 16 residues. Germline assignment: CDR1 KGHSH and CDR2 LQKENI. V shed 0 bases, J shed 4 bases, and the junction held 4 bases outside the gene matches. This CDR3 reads CASSPPEDRGPYGYTF. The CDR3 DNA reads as TGTGCCAGCTCACCACCGGAGGACAGGGGGCCCTATGGCTACACCTTC.

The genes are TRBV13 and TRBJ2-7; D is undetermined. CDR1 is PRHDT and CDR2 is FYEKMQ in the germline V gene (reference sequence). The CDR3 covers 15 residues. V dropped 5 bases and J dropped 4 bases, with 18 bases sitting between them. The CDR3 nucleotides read TGTGCCAGCAGCGCCCGAACCCGAAATAAGTACGAGCAGTACTTC. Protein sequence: CASSARTRNKYEQYF.

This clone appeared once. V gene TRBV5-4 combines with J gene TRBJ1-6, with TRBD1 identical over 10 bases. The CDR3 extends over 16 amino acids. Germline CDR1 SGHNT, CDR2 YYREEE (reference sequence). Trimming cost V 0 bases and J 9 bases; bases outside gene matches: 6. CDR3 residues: CASSLGGQGFPSPLHF. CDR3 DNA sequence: TGTGCCAGCAGCTTGGGGGGACAGGGGTTTCCTTCACCCCTCCACTTT.

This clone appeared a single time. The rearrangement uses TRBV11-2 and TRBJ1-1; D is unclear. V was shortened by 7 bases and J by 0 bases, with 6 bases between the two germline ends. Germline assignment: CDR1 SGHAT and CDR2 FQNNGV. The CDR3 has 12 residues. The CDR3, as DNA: TGTGCCAGCAATACAATGAACACTGAAGCTTTCTTT. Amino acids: CASNTMNTEAFF.

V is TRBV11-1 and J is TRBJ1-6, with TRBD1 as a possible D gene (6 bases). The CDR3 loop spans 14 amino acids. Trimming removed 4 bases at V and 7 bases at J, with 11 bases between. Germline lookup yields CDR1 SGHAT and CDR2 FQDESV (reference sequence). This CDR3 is CASSYRGGNSPLHF. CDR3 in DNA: TGTGCCAGCAGCTACCGAGGGGGGAATTCACCCCTCCACTTT.

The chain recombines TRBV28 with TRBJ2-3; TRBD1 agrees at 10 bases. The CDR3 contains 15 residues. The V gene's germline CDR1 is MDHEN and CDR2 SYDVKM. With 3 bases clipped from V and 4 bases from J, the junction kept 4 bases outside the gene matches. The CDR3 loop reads CASSFSGQGADTQYF. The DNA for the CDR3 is TGTGCCAGCAGTTTTTCCGGACAGGGGGCAGATACGCAGTATTTT.